This section outlines one T cell receptor beta chain sequence together with its context. This clone was seen just once. Which antigen it targets is not known. Base qualities are not recorded, but no much larger clone differs from it by a single base. This sample was taken from a study of cytomegalovirus exposure and HLA in healthy donors (dated by TCRdb to 2016 to 2017). Background on the whole study: The approximately 710 repertoires of the first cohort and the 95 to 150 validation repertoires were produced on the same platform, according to a later analysis. The study aimed to test whether cataloging public T cell receptors could reveal signatures of past pathogen exposure. Along with the approximately 700-subject first cohort, a separate validation cohort of about 110 different subjects was used. High-throughput TCR immunosequencing, statistical association of individual TCRs with disease status, and machine learning were combined to predict cytomegalovirus infection status.

From a lookup of the germline V gene (reference sequence), CDR1 and CDR2 are SGHKS and YYEKEE. The CDR3 runs 13 residues from the cysteine to the phenylalanine. The read is trimmed to its CDR3 DNA, 39 bases read in frame from base 1. Trimming takes 4 bases from V and 5 bases from J, and the germline ends sit 12 bases apart. Overall study outcomes, separate from this receptor: The classifier was reported to diagnose cytomegalovirus status with high specificity and sensitivity in both the original and validation cohorts. Of the cluster scores, approximately 95% were above 0 in a later analysis, which found that TCRs clustered in the first cohort also tended to co-occur in the 120 or so validation repertoires. A total of 150 or so TCR beta chains were listed by the study as associated with cytomegalovirus. All 120 repertoires were used to score co-occurrence in the validation cohort in a later analysis, because that analysis had no HLA typing for the cohort. It was suggested by the authors that the approach could potentially be generalized to other disease states and immunological phenotypes. While some public TCRs were present in many individuals, most TCR sequences turned up only very rarely across donors. In vitro tests confirmed that three of the cytomegalovirus-associated TCR beta chains recognize cytomegalovirus antigens.

The donors belonged to the validation cohort of over a hundred subjects, which was separate from the 666-subject first cohort. Library preparation used the immunoSEQ multiplex PCR assay. Regarding the original processing steps: A statistical classification framework was built for diagnosing cytomegalovirus status from the catalog of TCR beta chain sequences. The source is immuneACCESS, and TCRdb retained only in-frame sequences with V and J called. Part of the clones is not carried over; for the studies checked, unresolved V genes explain less than half of this, and the remainder is unexplained. V and J calls and clone size come straight from that table; D and trimming were deduced from the DNA. The sample yields approximately 170,000 clones; around 90% were counted once. The ten largest clonotypes hold around 3.1% of the sample.

This clonotype was obtained from a woman aged 18-29 years in good health and CMV-seropositive. Sequenced material: PBMCs. The chain was built from TRBV5-5 and TRBJ1-1, with the D gene too uncertain to name. The CDR3 reads CASSIAGDTEAFF. The nucleotide sequence reads TGTGCCAGCAGCATCGCCGGAGATACTGAAGCTTTCTTT.